The rows below give T cell receptor beta chains drawn from one sample of a study of T cell responses to AZD1222 COVID-19 vaccine. The method was immunoSEQ multiplex PCR; TCRdb's version includes in-frame clones alone and lacks a portion of them. Found here are fewer than 150,000 clones, approximately 86% of them singletons; the top ten hold around 17%. This material consisted of peripheral blood, taken 28 days after the second AZD1222 dose. These receptor sequences come from an adult who received the AZD1222 COVID-19 vaccine. Both conserved end residues are part of each CDR3. Each record gives: V gene, clone size, J gene, D gene, CDR3 DNA, CDR3 protein. A D gene is named only where the DNA matches it firmly. Size is stated for part of the rows, as once, few or many counts, or as a class when the clone is expanded.

TRBV5-1	NA	TRBJ2-7	NA	TGCGCCAGCAGCTTGGGAGGGGGTAGCTACGAGCAGTACTTC	CASSLGGGSYEQYF
TRBV5-1	few	TRBJ1-1	TRBD1	TGCGCCAGCAGCACGGGACAGTACACTGAAGCTTTCTTT	CASSTGQYTEAFF
TRBV9	once	TRBJ2-5	TRBD2	TGTGCCAGCAGCGTAGCTAGCGGGGGATACCAAGAGACCCAGTACTTC	CASSVASGGYQETQYF
TRBV5-1	NA	TRBJ2-7	NA	TGCGCCAGCAGTTATTCCGGGACAAGATCCTACGAGCAGTACTTC	CASSYSGTRSYEQYF
TRBV25-1	NA	TRBJ1-2	TRBD1	TGTGCCAGCAGTGAATGGACAGGGGTAGGCTACACCTTC	CASSEWTGVGYTF
TRBV29-1	NA	TRBJ1-1	NA	TGCAGCGTAGGAGGGGTAGGAAACACTGAAGCTTTCTTT	CSVGGVGNTEAFF
TRBV5-6	few	TRBJ2-1	NA	TGTGCCAGCAGCTTTTCGGGGGATGAGCAGTTCTTC	CASSFSGDEQFF
TRBV7-8	NA	TRBJ2-5	TRBD2	TGTGCCAGCAGCTTAATACTAGCGGGAGGGCCGAAGGAGACCCAGTACTTC	CASSLILAGGPKETQYF
TRBV6-5	NA	TRBJ1-6	TRBD1	TGTGCCAGCAGGCCGACAGGGAGTAATTCACCCCTCCACTTT	CASRPTGSNSPLHF
TRBV6-2/TRBV6-3	NA	TRBJ1-1	TRBD1	TGTGCCAGCAGTTGGGGGACAGGGGTTTTTATGGACACTGAAGCTTTCTTT	CASSWGTGVFMDTEAFF
TRBV3-1/TRBV3-2	NA	TRBJ2-7	TRBD2	TGTGCCAGCAGCTCGAGCGGGAGTATCCACGAGCAGTACTTC	CASSSSGSIHEQYF
TRBV5-1	NA	TRBJ2-7	TRBD2	TGCGCCAGCAGCTTGGCGGCTAGCGGGAGCTACGAGCAGTACTTC	CASSLAASGSYEQYF
TRBV13	NA	TRBJ2-5	NA	TGTGCCAGCAGCTTCCAGCCCTGGGAGAAGACCCAGTACTTC	CASSFQPWEKTQYF
TRBV4-3	NA	TRBJ2-3	TRBD2	TGCGCCAGCAGCCAAGATTGGGTCGACGGGCTAGCGGGGGCCGGTAGCACAGATACGCAGTATTTT	CASSQDWVDGLAGAGSTDTQYF
TRBV16	few	TRBJ2-3	NA	TGTGCCAGCAGCCAATCAGGTAGCGGAGATACGCAGTATTTT	CASSQSGSGDTQYF
TRBV6-5	NA	TRBJ1-5	NA	TGTGCCAGCAGTATCGCGACCAATCAGCCCCAGCATTTT	CASSIATNQPQHF
TRBV5-1	NA	TRBJ2-7	TRBD1	TGCGCCAGCAGCTCCGGCAGCGACAGGGGGCTCTACGAGCAGTACTTC	CASSSGSDRGLYEQYF
TRBV3-1/TRBV3-2	many	TRBJ2-1	NA	TGTGCCAGCAGCCAACCTACCGAGACTGGGGACTACAATGAGCAGTTCTTC	CASSQPTETGDYNEQFF
TRBV5-5	NA	TRBJ2-7	NA	TGTGCCAGCAGCTTGGCCAGGGGATACTCCTACGAGCAGTACTTC	CASSLARGYSYEQYF
TRBV11-2	NA	TRBJ1-6	NA	TGTGCCAGCAGCTTCGAAACAGGGAATTCACCCCTCCACTTT	CASSFETGNSPLHF
TRBV9	NA	TRBJ1-5	NA	TGTGCCAGCAGTGAGGGCCGGACCCATCAGCCCCAGCATTTT	CASSEGRTHQPQHF
TRBV9	NA	TRBJ1-4	TRBD1	TGTGCCAGCAGCGTAGCCTCGGGACAGGAAAATGAAAAACTGTTTTTT	CASSVASGQENEKLFF
TRBV7-2	NA	TRBJ2-1	NA	TGTGCCAGCAGCTTAGCGGGAAACTACAATGAGCAGTTCTTC	CASSLAGNYNEQFF
TRBV5-6	NA	TRBJ2-7	NA	TGTGCCAGCAGCTTGCGAGGGATAGGCTACGAGCAGTACTTC	CASSLRGIGYEQYF
TRBV20-1	NA	TRBJ2-7	NA	TGCAGTGCTAGTCGTCCCGGGATCACCTACGAGCAGTACTTC	CSASRPGITYEQYF
TRBV6-5	NA	TRBJ1-1	NA	TGTGCCAGCCAGAGAAGGGAGAACACTGAAGCTTTCTTT	CASQRRENTEAFF
TRBV6-1	NA	TRBJ1-2	NA	TGTGCCAGCAGTGAAGCGATAGGGGACTATGGCTACACCTTC	CASSEAIGDYGYTF
TRBV28	few	TRBJ2-2	TRBD2	TGTGCCAGCAGCTTTGGACTAGCGGCCTTGAACACCGGGGAGCTGTTTTTT	CASSFGLAALNTGELFF
TRBV29-1	few	TRBJ1-2	NA	TGCAGCGTTGAGGGGGATTGGTATGGCTACACCTTC	CSVEGDWYGYTF
TRBV7-2	NA	TRBJ2-3	TRBD1	TGTGCCAGCAGCCTGGGACAGCACACAGATACGCAGTATTTT	CASSLGQHTDTQYF
TRBV7-2	NA	TRBJ2-7	TRBD1	TGTGCCAGCAGACCAAGCACTCAGGGGGCCTACGAGCAGTACTTC	CASRPSTQGAYEQYF
TRBV7-9	NA	TRBJ2-1	TRBD2	TGTGCCAGCAGCTTAGCGCAGACTAGCGGGTACCACAATGAGCAGTTCTTC	CASSLAQTSGYHNEQFF
TRBV19	NA	TRBJ2-2	NA	TGTGCCAGTAGTATGAGGCATGGGAACACCGGGGAGCTGTTTTTT	CASSMRHGNTGELFF
TRBV6-5	NA	TRBJ1-6	TRBD1	TGTGCCAGCAGTTACCAGGGGGCGGGTAATTCACCCCTCCACTTT	CASSYQGAGNSPLHF
TRBV24-1	NA	TRBJ2-2	TRBD2	TGTGCCACCAGTGACCCCACGGGGCTAGCGGGAGCCGGGGAGCTGTTTTTT	CATSDPTGLAGAGELFF